This TCR beta chain was captured by sequencing in a study of blood T cell repertoires in COVID-19. The overall study: Samples of COVID-19 (acute and convalescent) were obtained from the United States, Italy and Spain. Sources were T cells, B-cell-depleted T cells, or PBMCs; the material itself was cDNA or gDNA.

As originally analysed: Nucleated cell counts were estimated from reference gene primer amplification. The repertoire was sequenced with immunoSEQ multiplex PCR; TCRdb's copy has only in-frame clones and lacks some. The V and J calls and clone size were taken over from that table, and D and trimming were inferred from the DNA. Among over 60,000 clones listed, under 90% were seen once. J was trimmed by 7 bases and V by 5 bases; bases with no gene match: 8. CDR1 is SNHLY and CDR2 is FYNNEI in the germline V gene. CDR3 length equals 14 residues. The origin of this receptor is a man between 65 and 85 years old with active or convalescent COVID-19. This sequence joins TRBV2 and TRBJ1-3; 7 bases line up with TRBD1. Sequencing was carried out using peripheral blood. The CDR3 coding sequence is TGTGCCAGCAGTAGACAGGGCCTTGGGAACACCATATATTTT. This gives the protein CASSRQGLGNTIYF.